This T cell receptor (beta chain) is drawn from a study of T cells in narcolepsy. At the level of the study: Healthy controls were enrolled alongside patients with narcolepsy type 1 or type 2. Study observations and caveats: HCRT-specific and TRIB2-specific autoreactive clonotypes appeared among same-patient CSF and blood CD4+ clonotypes. Reportedly, autoreactive clonotypes were serially detected in patients' blood but not controls'.

TCRdb keeps only in-frame clones here, not all; method: immunoSEQ multiplex PCR. This table has tens of thousands of clones, approximately 85% appearing once. Regarding this clone: Its cognate antigen is unknown.

The sequence was obtained from a human donor with narcolepsy. Source material: CD45RA- memory CD4+ T cells from PBMCs.

In DNA, the CDR3 is TGTGCCAGCACGGTCGGGACAGGGAAGAACACTGAAGCTTTCTTT. Encoded protein: CASTVGTGKNTEAFF. The chain combines TRBV6-5 with TRBJ1-1; TRBD1 matches at 9 bases. Germline V gene sequence: CDR1 MNHEY, CDR2 SVGAGI. The CDR3 spans 15 residues. V was clipped by 7 bases and J by 1 base; unmatched bases: 7.